The count of the clone carrying this T cell receptor (beta chain) is one. Its antigen is unidentified. These data are taken from a study of cytomegalovirus exposure and HLA in healthy donors. Study information: Across some 400 genotyped donors, just over 80% landed in the Caucasian-associated ancestry cluster.

This CDR3 has 15 amino acids. Germline assignment: CDR1 SNHLY and CDR2 FYNNEI. V shed 4 bases and J shed 0 bases, with 10 bases lying between them. 13 Jbeta primers and 60 Vbeta primers were used for the PCR. Using immunoSEQ multiplex PCR, the repertoire was profiled, and TCRdb retains in-frame clones only, with some absent. The data contain more than 90,000 clones, 76% of them singletons. Study-wide findings and caveats: Researchers counted roughly 160 TCR beta chains as cytomegalovirus-associated. Cytomegalovirus status was reportedly diagnosed by the classifier with high specificity and sensitivity. An Asian-associated ancestry cluster reportedly showed fewer N-insertions than the approximately 650-donor mean in a later analysis.

This chain links TRBV2 with TRBJ1-5; a possible D gene is TRBD1 (5 bases). Sequencing was performed on PBMCs. The sequence was obtained from a man aged 40-49 years in good health and CMV-seronegative. The CDR3 sequence is CASSADKLSNQPQHF. CDR3 coding DNA: TGTGCCAGCAGTGCGGACAAGCTTAGCAATCAGCCCCAGCATTTT.